This T cell receptor (beta chain) was identified during a study of blood T cell repertoires in COVID-19 (dated by TCRdb to 2020 to 2021). For context, the study as a whole: Samples from collaborators originated in the United States, Italy and Spain and spanned both the acute and convalescent phases of COVID-19. The sample metadata nearly always contained a de-identified subject ID, COVID-19 status, age in years and sex. The material from the prospective study consisted of cDNA or gDNA derived from T cells, B-cell-depleted T cells, or PBMCs. The repertoires were made available in a free public database intended to serve as a resource for research on the immune response to SARS-CoV-2. Deeply sampled blood TCRbeta repertoires from subjects exposed to, actively infected with, or recovered from COVID-19 were included in the dataset. Where available, HLA class I and class II types were taken from metadata supplied by the sample provider and were not determined by assay-based typing. The samples were drawn from two sources: the first 160 participants of the ongoing ImmuneRACE study, and 1,200 or so subjects contributed by 6 global collaborators. Study-wide conclusions, independent of this receptor: Clinical and demographic metadata were provided uncurated, with the amount varying by source and participant.

Enrolling through a virtual design, the prospective study's participants ranged in age from roughly 18 to 90 years and lived across more than 20 United States geographic areas. In the prospective study, participants were assigned to cohorts based on the clinical history participants reported in a screening survey and a study questionnaire. Each participant in the prospective study had whole blood, serum and a nasopharyngeal or oropharyngeal swab collected by mobile phlebotomists. Over a 2-month period, participants in the prospective study had the option of providing additional blood draws and questionnaires. Blood samples from the prospective study were shipped frozen or at room temperature prior to DNA extraction. TCRbeta CDR3 regions were amplified from genomic DNA using the immunoSEQ Assay, a bias-controlled multiplex PCR. The authors' pipeline ran thus. The number of nucleated cells in each sample was estimated by amplification of reference gene primers within the assay. Sequence reads were collapsed and filtered to measure the absolute abundance of every unique TCRbeta CDR3 rearrangement. Productive Simpson clonality was computed per sample as the square root of Simpson's diversity index over productive rearrangements. Drawn from immuneACCESS, this table holds only the in-frame rearrangements with V and J called that TCRdb kept. Clones are partly lost; checked studies trace under half to an unresolved V gene and leave the rest unexplained. V and J calls and clone size follow that table, whereas D and trimming were derived from the DNA. The sample profile shows around 450,000 clones; about 90% of them were found once. Roughly 1.8% of the sample is held by the ten biggest clonotypes.

Concerning this clone: The clone's antigen remains unknown. No base quality information exists; no much larger clone differs at one position.

The germline V gene yields MGHRA for CDR1 and YSYEKL for CDR2. Trimming at the junction amounts to 3 bases on V and 7 bases on J, and the germline ends lie 18 bases apart. Reading from cysteine to phenylalanine, the CDR3 counts 15 amino acids. Here the CDR3 DNA is all that survives: 45 bases in frame from base 1. This TCR came from a woman younger than 30 with acute COVID-19. The rearrangement joined TRBV4-1 to TRBJ1-2; possibly the D gene is TRBD1, per 5 matching bases. The specimen sequenced was PBMCs or T cells enriched from blood (not recorded which). CDR3 sequence: CASSQGGALRGGYTF. The DNA sequence is TGCGCCAGCAGCCAGGGGGGTGCTCTTCGTGGTGGCTACACCTTC.